The 19 T cell receptor beta chains below all came from one sample that was sequenced in a study of T cells after yellow fever vaccination. MiXCR was run by TCRdb on the 5' RACE reads, yielding one entry per CDR3 protein. The table records under 200,000 distinct CDR3 sequences, 11% of them present only once. The starting material was CD8+ T cells sorted from PBMCs, obtained 15 days after the yellow fever booster vaccination. Every receptor here comes from a young man who received the YFV17D yellow fever vaccine.

The chain joins TRBV3-1 to TRBJ2-7; 7 bases map to TRBD2. J gave up 6 bases and V 4 bases, and 3 bases lay outside the gene matches. Germline V gene lookup returns CDR1 LGHDT and CDR2 YNNKEL (reference sequence). CDR3 length: 12 residues. CDR3 coding DNA: TGTGCCAGCAGCCGGGGGGGAATCGAGCAGTACTTC. This translates into CASSRGGIEQYF.

This clonotype was observed many times. The J gene is TRBJ1-4, the V gene TRBV27, with unresolved D. Trimming took off 6 bases at V and 6 bases at J, with 14 bases between the two ends. The germline V gene encodes CDR1 MNHEY and CDR2 SMNVEV (reference sequence). The CDR3 is made up of 14 amino acids. As DNA, the CDR3 is TGTGCCAGCAGACCTATAAAGAATGATGAAAAACTGTTTTTT. Translation: CASRPIKNDEKLFF.

Ten or more counts support this clonotype. V gene TRBV7-8 combines with J gene TRBJ2-5, with TRBD2 identical over 9 bases. The germline V gene encodes CDR1 SGHVS and CDR2 FQNEAQ. The CDR3 consists of 16 residues. Trimming cost V 2 bases and J 9 bases; bases outside gene matches: 13. This CDR3 reads CASSLWASGVVAAQYF. CDR3 nucleotide sequence: TGTGCCAGCAGCTTATGGGCTAGCGGGGTGGTTGCGGCCCAGTACTTC.

This rearrangement joins TRBV6-5 to TRBJ1-3; 10 bases agree with TRBD1. Germline values: CDR1 MNHEY, CDR2 SVGAGI. The CDR3 length is 22 residues. V lost 2 bases and J lost 4; bases outside the gene matches: 23. CDR3 nucleotides: TGTGCCAGCAGTTACCAATATCTAGACGTCGGGACAGGGGCCTTATCGGGAAACACCATATATTTT. Translating it yields CASSYQYLDVGTGALSGNTIYF.

In its sample, this clonotype was seen a few times. The genes are TRBV5-5 and TRBJ1-2, with TRBD1 identical over 8 bases. The CDR3 length is 14 residues. Germline CDR1 reads SGHKS; CDR2 reads YYEKEE (reference sequence). With 6 bases clipped from V and 8 bases from J, the junction kept 12 bases outside the gene matches. CDR3 sequence (DNA): TGTGCCAGCACCCCTCTATTGGACAGGGCCGGCTACACCTTC. It codes for CASTPLLDRAGYTF.

The sample holds a few counts of this clonotype. The V call is TRBV16, the J call TRBJ1-1; D is uncertain. The V end lost 0 bases, the J end lost 5 bases, and 13 bases lay between the germline ends. This CDR3 contains 15 residues. Germline lookup yields CDR1 KGHSY and CDR2 FQNENV. The CDR3: CASSQSVGFGTEAFF. Written as DNA, the CDR3 is TGTGCCAGCAGCCAATCTGTGGGATTCGGGACTGAAGCTTTCTTT.

J is TRBJ2-3 and V is TRBV19; TRBD1 matches 7 bases. Trimming took 10 bases from V and 1 from J; bases not matched to a gene: 11. Germline V lookup: CDR1 LNHDA, CDR2 SQIVND (reference sequence). The CDR3 runs 15 residues. This CDR3 reads CATTQTGWGTDTQYF. CDR3 coding DNA: TGTGCCACTACACAGACAGGGTGGGGCACAGATACGCAGTATTTT.

This clonotype was seen more than once but under ten times. The chain carries TRBV7-9 and TRBJ1-4, with a tentative D call TRBD1 (5 bases). The CDR3 contains 13 residues. Germline V gene sequence: CDR1 SEHNR, CDR2 FQNEAQ (reference sequence). The ends were cut back, 6 bases at V and 12 bases at J, with 17 bases in the middle. CDR3: CASRPPLGAELFF. CDR3 in DNA: TGTGCCAGCAGGCCGCCCCTAGGGGCAGAACTGTTTTTT.

This chain links TRBV7-9 with TRBJ2-1; no clear D gene. The V end was cut by 1 base, the J end by 1 base, with 2 bases between. Germline V gene lookup returns CDR1 SEHNR and CDR2 FQNEAQ (reference sequence). The CDR3 runs 13 residues. The CDR3 region has the DNA TGTGCCAGCAGCTTAGAATCCTACAATGAGCAGTTCTTC. Translated: CASSLESYNEQFF.

The V gene is TRBV7-9, the J gene TRBJ1-4; D unclear. The CDR3 length is 13 residues. V was clipped by 2 bases and J by 4 bases, with 5 bases between them. Germline V gene sequence: CDR1 SEHNR, CDR2 FQNEAQ (reference sequence). The CDR3 coding sequence is TGTGCCAGCAGCTTATTCGGTAATGAAAAACTGTTTTTT. Translating gives CASSLFGNEKLFF.

The genes are TRBV4-3 and TRBJ1-2; tentatively, D is TRBD1 (5 bases). Deletions cut 4 bases from V and 8 bases from J, with 17 bases between. The CDR3 runs to 14 residues. Germline V gene data show CDR1 as LGHNA and CDR2 as YSLEER. This CDR3 is CASSPGPGLFGYTF. CDR3 DNA: TGCGCCAGCAGCCCAGGACCGGGACTCTTCGGCTACACCTTC.

This clonotype was counted ten times or more. This rearrangement joins TRBV4-3 to TRBJ1-2; D is possibly TRBD1 (5 bases). This CDR3 is 14 amino acids long. Germline V gene data show CDR1 as LGHNA and CDR2 as YSLEER. The ends were cut back, 3 bases at V and 2 bases at J, with 10 bases in the middle. As DNA, the CDR3 is TGCGCCAGCAGCCATCAGGGAACCAACTATGGCTACACCTTC. It specifies CASSHQGTNYGYTF.

This clonotype was found many times. The chain employs TRBV20-1 and TRBJ2-3; a weak D match, TRBD1 (6 bases). This CDR3 has 15 residues. The germline CDR1 and CDR2 sequences are DFQATT and SNEGSKA (reference sequence). V lost 6 bases and J lost 5, with 21 bases in between. DNA for the CDR3: TGCAGTGCCCGCCCCCCCAGGGGCGCCGTAGATACGCAGTATTTT. The encoded protein is CSARPPRGAVDTQYF.

This clonotype was picked up a small number of times. This chain connects TRBV4-1 to TRBJ2-2; D is ambiguous. The germline V gene encodes CDR1 MGHRA and CDR2 YSYEKL. CDR3 length: 15 amino acids. V was cut by 1 base and J by 1 base, with 7 bases left in between. DNA of the CDR3: TGCGCCAGCAGCCAAGTAGTGATGAACACCGGGGAGCTGTTTTTT. This gives the protein CASSQVVMNTGELFF.

This chain connects TRBV27 to TRBJ2-2, with D unresolved. CDR1 MNHEY and CDR2 SMNVEV come from the germline V gene (reference sequence). The V end lost 6 bases, the J end lost 4 bases, and 6 bases lay between the germline ends. The CDR3 has 12 amino acids. The CDR3 spells CASSFSTGELFF. DNA of the CDR3: TGTGCCAGCAGCTTTAGCACCGGGGAGCTGTTTTTT.

This clonotype was counted a few times. V and J are TRBV6-2 or TRBV6-3 and TRBJ2-7; no clear D. Trimming shortened V by 0 bases and J by 3 bases, and 9 bases separated the two germline ends. Looked up from germline, CDR1 is MNHEY and CDR2 is SVGEGT. This CDR3 region has 14 residues. The CDR3 spells CASSYSSTYYEQYF. CDR3 DNA sequence: TGTGCCAGCAGTTACTCGAGCACCTACTACGAGCAGTACTTC.

This clonotype showed up just a few times. This rearrangement joins TRBV7-9 to TRBJ2-6; D perhaps matches TRBD2 (5 bases). CDR3 length equals 16 residues. The germline gives CDR1 SEHNR, CDR2 FQNEAQ (reference sequence). The V end was cut by 5 bases, the J end by 2 bases, with 13 bases between. For the CDR3, the DNA is TGTGCCAGCAGCCGGTCATGGGGAGCTGGGGCCAACGTCCTGACTTTC. Translation gives CASSRSWGAGANVLTF.

This clonotype was recorded a few times. The chain couples TRBV6-4 to TRBJ2-1, with D uncertain. The V gene's germline CDR1 is MRHNA and CDR2 SNTAGT. The CDR3 has 14 amino acids. Trimming removed 2 bases at V and 5 bases at J, with 10 bases between. CDR3 sequence reads: CASSDLLGNNEQFF. CDR3 nucleotide sequence: TGTGCCAGCAGTGACCTATTAGGTAACAATGAGCAGTTCTTC.

The J gene is TRBJ2-7, the V gene TRBV29-1, with 7 bases lining up with TRBD1. With 5 bases clipped from V and 6 bases from J, the junction kept 4 bases outside the gene matches. The CDR3 is 11 residues long. Germline-derived CDR1 and CDR2 are SQVTM and ANQGSEA. In nucleotides, the CDR3 is TGCAGCGTTAGACAGGGTGGCGAGCAGTACGTC. Translated, it gives CSVRQGGEQYV.